The entry that follows covers one T cell receptor (beta chain) sequence. Its antigen is undetermined. This specimen comes from a study of cytomegalovirus exposure and HLA in healthy donors. Study observations and caveats: The study dropped some indistinguishable V segments, TRBV6-2 and TRBV6-3 among them. Later analysis indicated greater clonal expansion among HLA-associated TCR beta chains than among equally common other chains.

PCR primers comprised 60 Vbeta and 13 Jbeta primers. Repertoires were generated with immunoSEQ multiplex PCR, while TCRdb's copy carries only in-frame clones and drops some. The data hold fewer than 150,000 clones, with over 70% observed a single time. Trimming took 4 bases from V and 5 from J, leaving 20 bases between them. Germline V gives CDR1 SQVTM, CDR2 ANQGSEA. The CDR3 contains 15 residues. Sequencing input: PBMCs. The rearrangement links TRBV29-1 to TRBJ1-2, with D possibly matching TRBD1 (5 bases). This sequence was found in a man in his thirties or forties in good health and CMV-seronegative. The CDR3 region is CSVAPISGTAYGYTF. The CDR3 region has the DNA TGCAGCGTTGCACCGATCAGCGGGACGGCTTATGGCTACACCTTC.